This record looks at one T cell receptor (beta chain) sequence and its context. This sample stems from a study of PD-L1 blockade in urothelial cancer. Time point denoted: peripheral blood 6 weeks after treatment start. This CDR3 comprises 16 residues. The V gene end was trimmed by 5 bases and the J gene end by 1 base; junction bases not matched to a gene: 9. Per germline, CDR1 SGHDT and CDR2 YYEEEE. Clones were sequenced by immunoSEQ multiplex PCR, and TCRdb holds only the in-frame ones, with some missing. This table has some 120,000 clones, roughly 82% appearing once. This TCR came from a man aged 50-59 years with urothelial cancer. The gene calls are TRBV5-6 and TRBJ2-7; 10 bases are shared with TRBD1. The material sequenced was PBMCs, taken around atezolizumab (anti-PD-L1) treatment. For the CDR3, the DNA is TGTGCCAGCAGGCTGACAGGGGGCGTAAGGTCCTACGAGCAGTACTTC. Amino acid sequence: CASRLTGGVRSYEQYF.